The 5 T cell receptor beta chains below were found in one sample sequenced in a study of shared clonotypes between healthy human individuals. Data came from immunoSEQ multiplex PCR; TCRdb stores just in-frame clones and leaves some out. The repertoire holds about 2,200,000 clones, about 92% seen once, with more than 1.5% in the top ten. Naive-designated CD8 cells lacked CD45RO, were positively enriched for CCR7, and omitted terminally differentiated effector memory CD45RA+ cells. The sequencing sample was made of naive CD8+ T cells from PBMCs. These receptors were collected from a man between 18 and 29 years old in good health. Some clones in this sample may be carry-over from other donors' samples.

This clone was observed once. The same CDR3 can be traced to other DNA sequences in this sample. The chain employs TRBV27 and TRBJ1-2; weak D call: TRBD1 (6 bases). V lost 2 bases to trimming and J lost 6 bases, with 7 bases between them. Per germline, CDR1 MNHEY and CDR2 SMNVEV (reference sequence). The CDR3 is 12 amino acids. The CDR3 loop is CASSLAGDGYTF. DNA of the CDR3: TGTGCCAGCAGTTTAGCAGGGGATGGCTACACCTTC.

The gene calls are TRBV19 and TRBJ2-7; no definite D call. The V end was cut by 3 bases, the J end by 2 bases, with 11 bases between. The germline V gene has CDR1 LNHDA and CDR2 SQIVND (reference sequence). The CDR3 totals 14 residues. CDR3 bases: TGTGCCAGTAGTATCTTCCTTGGAGCCTACGAGCAGTACTTC. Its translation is CASSIFLGAYEQYF.

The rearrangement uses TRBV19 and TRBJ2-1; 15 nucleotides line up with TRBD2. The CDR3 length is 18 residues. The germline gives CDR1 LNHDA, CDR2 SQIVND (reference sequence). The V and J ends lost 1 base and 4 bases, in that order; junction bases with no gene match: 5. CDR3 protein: CASSIGFGTSGGYNEQFF. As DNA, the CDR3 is TGTGCCAGTAGTATAGGGTTTGGGACTAGCGGGGGGTACAATGAGCAGTTCTTC.

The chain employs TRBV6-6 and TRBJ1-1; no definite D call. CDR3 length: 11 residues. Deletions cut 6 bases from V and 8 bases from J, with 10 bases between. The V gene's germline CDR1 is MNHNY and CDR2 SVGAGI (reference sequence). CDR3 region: CASSVGLEAFF. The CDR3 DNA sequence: TGTGCCAGCAGCGTCGGACTGGAAGCTTTCTTT.

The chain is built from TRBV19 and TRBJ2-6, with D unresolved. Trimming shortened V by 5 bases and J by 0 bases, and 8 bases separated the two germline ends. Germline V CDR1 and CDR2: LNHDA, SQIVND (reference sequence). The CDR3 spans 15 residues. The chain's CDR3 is CASSPPFSGANVLTF. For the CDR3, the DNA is TGTGCCAGTAGTCCACCGTTCTCTGGGGCCAACGTCCTGACTTTC.